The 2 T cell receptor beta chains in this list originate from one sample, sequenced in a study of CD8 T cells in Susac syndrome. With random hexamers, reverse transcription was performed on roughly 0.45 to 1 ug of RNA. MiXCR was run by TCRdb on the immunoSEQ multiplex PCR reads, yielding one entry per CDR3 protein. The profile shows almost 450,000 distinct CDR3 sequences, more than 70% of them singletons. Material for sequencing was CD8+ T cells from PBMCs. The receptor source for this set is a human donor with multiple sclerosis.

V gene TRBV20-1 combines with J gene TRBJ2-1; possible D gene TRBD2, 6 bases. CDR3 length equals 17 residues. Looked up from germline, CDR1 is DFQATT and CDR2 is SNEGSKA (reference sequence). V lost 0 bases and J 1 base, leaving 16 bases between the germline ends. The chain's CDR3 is CSARDRLAGWSYNEQFF. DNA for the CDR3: TGCAGTGCTAGAGATAGGTTGGCGGGATGGTCCTACAATGAGCAGTTCTTC.

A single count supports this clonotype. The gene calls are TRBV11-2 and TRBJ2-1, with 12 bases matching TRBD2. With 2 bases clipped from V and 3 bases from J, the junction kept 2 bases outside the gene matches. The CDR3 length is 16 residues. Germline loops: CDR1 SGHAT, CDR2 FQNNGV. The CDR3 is CASSLKGLAGYNEQFF. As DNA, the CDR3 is TGTGCCAGCAGCTTAAAGGGACTAGCGGGCTACAATGAGCAGTTCTTC.